This is a list of T cell receptor beta chains from one sample in a study of identical twins. TCRdb processed the 5' RACE reads anew with MiXCR; each CDR3 protein has one entry. The table records around 1.7 million distinct CDR3 sequences, around 29% of them present only once. Sequenced: cord blood. These receptors were obtained from a newborn girl in good health. The CDR3 runs from the conserved cysteine through the conserved F or W. The order of the fields is clone size, J gene, CDR3 length, V gene, D gene, CDR3 protein, CDR3 DNA. D genes are given only for firm matches. Size values are once, few and many counts, or a class for expanded clones, and some rows have none.

clone size: -
J gene: TRBJ2-3
CDR3 length: 12
V gene: TRBV20-1
D gene: -
CDR3 protein: CSVKRSTDTQYF
CDR3 DNA: TGCAGTGTCAAGCGGAGCACAGATACGCAGTATTTT

clone size: -
J gene: TRBJ2-1
CDR3 length: 16
V gene: TRBV6-5
D gene: -
CDR3 protein: CASSLDYRSSYNEQFF
CDR3 DNA: TGTGCCAGCAGCCTGGACTATCGGAGCTCCTACAATGAGCAGTTCTTC

clone size: few
J gene: TRBJ2-1
CDR3 length: 15
V gene: TRBV4-1
D gene: TRBD2
CDR3 protein: CASSHWTSSNNEQFF
CDR3 DNA: TGCGCCAGCAGCCACTGGACTAGTTCGAACAATGAGCAGTTCTTC

clone size: few
J gene: TRBJ2-3
CDR3 length: 13
V gene: TRBV29-1
D gene: -
CDR3 protein: CSVRGRFTDTQYF
CDR3 DNA: TGCAGCGTGAGGGGGAGGTTCACAGATACGCAGTATTTT

clone size: -
J gene: TRBJ2-1
CDR3 length: 13
V gene: TRBV5-6
D gene: -
CDR3 protein: CASSRGVANEQFF
CDR3 DNA: TGTGCCAGCAGCCGGGGTGTAGCAAATGAGCAGTTCTTC

clone size: -
J gene: TRBJ2-7
CDR3 length: 14
V gene: TRBV6-5
D gene: -
CDR3 protein: CASSYYGGPYEQYF
CDR3 DNA: TGTGCCAGCAGTTACTACGGGGGACCCTACGAGCAGTACTTC

clone size: -
J gene: TRBJ2-1
CDR3 length: 15
V gene: TRBV6-2/TRBV6-3
D gene: -
CDR3 protein: CASSYVGTAYNEQFF
CDR3 DNA: TGTGCCAGCAGTTACGTCGGGACCGCCTACAATGAGCAGTTCTTC

clone size: -
J gene: TRBJ2-1
CDR3 length: 11
V gene: TRBV30
D gene: -
CDR3 protein: CAWSGGPEQFF
CDR3 DNA: TGTGCCTGGAGTGGGGGACCCGAGCAGTTCTTC

clone size: -
J gene: TRBJ1-6
CDR3 length: 17
V gene: TRBV4-2
D gene: -
CDR3 protein: CASSQVGGSSYNSPLHF
CDR3 DNA: TGTGCCAGCAGCCAAGTCGGGGGGAGCTCCTATAATTCACCCCTCCACTTT

clone size: -
J gene: TRBJ2-2
CDR3 length: 13
V gene: TRBV24-1
D gene: -
CDR3 protein: CATSGGGPGELFF
CDR3 DNA: TGTGCCACCAGTGGTGGAGGTCCCGGGGAGCTGTTTTTT

clone size: many
J gene: TRBJ1-2
CDR3 length: 13
V gene: TRBV15
D gene: -
CDR3 protein: CATSGQIGLGYTF
CDR3 DNA: TGTGCCACCTCGGGGCAAATAGGACTAGGCTACACCTTC

clone size: -
J gene: TRBJ1-5
CDR3 length: 16
V gene: TRBV21-1
D gene: -
CDR3 protein: CASSKGVQGWNQPQHF
CDR3 DNA: TGTGCCAGCAGCAAAGGGGTGCAGGGGTGGAATCAGCCCCAGCATTTT